This T cell receptor beta chain originates from a study of cytomegalovirus exposure and HLA in healthy donors. Deletions cut 1 base from V and 0 bases from J, with 3 bases between. This CDR3 region has 13 residues. Germline CDR1 reads KGHSH; CDR2 reads LQKENI. 13 Jbeta primers and 60 Vbeta primers were used for the PCR. The method was immunoSEQ multiplex PCR; TCRdb's version includes in-frame clones alone and lacks a portion of them. The sample contains about 190,000 clones, more than 65% of which appear only once. The clonotype was recovered from a woman in her thirties in good health and CMV-seropositive. The V and J genes are TRBV18 and TRBJ2-5; D unresolved. Source material: PBMCs. CDR3 nucleotide sequence: TGTGCCAGCTCACCACTCGACCAAGAGACCCAGTACTTC. Its protein is CASSPLDQETQYF.